This TCR beta chain was captured in a study of T cells in Graves' hyperthyroidism and ophthalmopathy. Researchers took RNA transcripts and amplified the TCR beta CDR3 regions from them. Initially, a first-round RT-PCR of the TCR CDR3 employed the HTBI primer set. MiXCR, applied by TCRdb to the multiplex PCR reads, yields one record per CDR3 protein. The table has roughly 290,000 distinct CDR3 sequences, about 17% seen once. The table lists this clonotype with many counts. The TCR was taken from an older woman with Graves' ophthalmopathy. Sequencing was done on a sample of blood.

CDR3 protein: CASRGNRDRSYEQYF. CDR3 in DNA: TGTGCCAGCAGAGGAAACCGGGACAGGTCTTACGAGCAGTACTTC. The V call is TRBV6-2 or TRBV6-3, the J call TRBJ2-7; TRBD1 aligns across 8 bases. The V gene's germline CDR1 is MNHEY and CDR2 SVGEGT. J lost 4 bases, V lost 6 bases, and 11 bases had no gene match. The CDR3 consists of 15 residues.